The next 10 T cell receptor beta chains were all read from a single sample in a study of CD4 T cells in relation to SARS-CoV-2 and coronaviruses. Unexposed donor CD4+ T cells date from about 2011-2018, before the COVID-19 pandemic. The cells were cultured for about ten days before CD4+ T cells were isolated. The antigens these receptors bind are not known. Assay used: immunoSEQ multiplex PCR; TCRdb lists only in-frame clones, some missing. The profile shows tens of thousands of clones, about 70% of them singletons. Sequencing input: CD4+ T cells from PBMCs, cultured in vitro. The receptors originated from a human donor in good health.

The genes are TRBV30 and TRBJ2-1, with a possible D match to TRBD1 (6 bases). This CDR3 is 14 amino acids long. V lost 4 bases, J lost 3 bases, and 13 bases lay in between. Per the germline V gene, CDR1 is GTSNPN and CDR2 is SVGIG (reference sequence). CDR3 sequence: CAWTHTDSYNEQFF. The CDR3 coding sequence is TGTGCCTGGACCCACACGGACAGCTACAATGAGCAGTTCTTC.

This clone has more than one count but fewer than ten. The gene calls are TRBV9 and TRBJ1-2, with 7 bases aligning to TRBD1. V lost 4 bases, J lost 9 bases, and 9 bases stayed unmatched. The length of the CDR3 is 13 residues. Germline V CDR1 and CDR2: SGDLS, YYNGEE. The chain's CDR3 is CASSTRQGRRYTF. The DNA of the CDR3 is TGTGCCAGCAGCACCCGACAGGGCCGACGCTACACCTTC. The variable domain in full, with the rest retrieved from reference TRBV9 and TRBJ1-2, is DSGVTQTPKHLITATGQRVTLRCSPRSGDLSVYWYQQSLDQGLQFLIQYYNGEERAKGNILERFSAQQFPDLHSELNLSSLELGDSALYFCASSTRQGRRYTFGSGTRLTVV.

The chain joins TRBV5-1 to TRBJ2-1, with D uncertain. V gave up 5 bases and J gave up 8 bases, with 17 bases separating them. Looked up from germline, CDR1 is SGHRS and CDR2 is YFSETQ. The CDR3 totals 14 residues. The CDR3 loop reads CASSGLVWKDEQFF. CDR3 DNA sequence: TGCGCCAGCAGTGGGCTAGTCTGGAAAGATGAGCAGTTCTTC.

This clone was counted a single time. V gene TRBV5-6 combines with J gene TRBJ2-7; TRBD2 matches at 7 bases. Unmatched junction bases numbered 7, after V lost 5 bases and J lost 2 bases. The length of the CDR3 is 14 residues. From germline, CDR1 is SGHDT and CDR2 YYEEEE. The CDR3 nucleotides read TGTGCCAGCAGTCTGGGGGGGGGTACCTACGAGCAGTACTTC. This translates into CASSLGGGTYEQYF. Combining the CDR3 with reference TRBV5-6 and TRBJ2-7 gives the whole variable domain DAGVTQSPTHLIKTRGQQVTLRCSPKSGHDTVSWYQQALGQGPQFIFQYYEEEERQRGNFPDRFSGHQFPNYSSELNVNALLLGDSALYLCASSLGGGTYEQYFGPGTRLTVT.

The CDR3 bases are TGTGCCAGCAGTACCAATGGGGGGGAGACTGAAGCTTTCTTT. Translated: CASSTNGGETEAFF. The V call is TRBV6-5, the J call TRBJ1-1, with D tentatively TRBD1 (5 bases). V lost 5 bases to trimming and J lost 5 bases, with 15 bases between them. CDR3 length: 14 residues. From germline, CDR1 is MNHEY and CDR2 SVGAGI.

The chain uses TRBV2 and TRBJ2-4; 8 nucleotides align to TRBD1. This CDR3 has 15 amino acids. Germline V gene data show CDR1 as SNHLY and CDR2 as FYNNEI. With 0 bases clipped from V and 8 bases from J, the junction kept 6 bases outside the gene matches. The CDR3 nucleotides read TGTGCCAGCAGTGAAGCAACAGGGGGTGCGGACATTCAGTACTTC. Protein: CASSEATGGADIQYF.

This clone occurred once. The rearrangement links TRBV4-2 to TRBJ2-5; TRBD2 aligns across 12 bases. CDR1 is LGHNA, CDR2 YNFKEQ, per germline. V shed 0 bases, J shed 4 bases, and the junction held 9 bases outside the gene matches. The CDR3 runs 18 residues. In nucleotides, the CDR3 is TGTGCCAGCAGCCAAGACCCCGCAACGACTAGCGGGAGAGAGACCCAGTACTTC. It specifies CASSQDPATTSGRETQYF.

The chain uses TRBV27 and TRBJ2-1; the match to TRBD1 covers 8 bases. V lost 6 bases, J lost 4 bases, and 5 bases stayed unmatched. CDR3 length: 14 residues. CDR1 is MNHEY and CDR2 is SMNVEV in the germline V gene (reference sequence). CDR3 protein: CASRGTGLYNEQFF. The DNA for the CDR3 is TGTGCCAGCAGGGGGACAGGTTTGTACAATGAGCAGTTCTTC.

This clone showed up just a few times. The chain recombines TRBV2 with TRBJ1-3, with unresolved D. Trimming took 6 bases from V and 4 from J, leaving 13 bases between them. The CDR3 spans 14 residues. Germline-derived CDR1 and CDR2 are SNHLY and FYNNEI. The DNA of the CDR3 is TGTGCCAGCAGGCCTGAGGCGTCGGGAAACACCATATATTTT. The encoded protein is CASRPEASGNTIYF.

V is TRBV19 and J is TRBJ2-2, with no clear D. This CDR3 is built from 14 residues. Per the germline V gene, CDR1 is LNHDA and CDR2 is SQIVND (reference sequence). With 2 bases removed from V and 3 bases from J, the gap between germline ends came to 7 bases. In DNA, the CDR3 is TGTGCCAGTAGTATACTTGAGTACACCGGGGAGCTGTTTTTT. Translating it yields CASSILEYTGELFF.